The sequence of this TCR beta chain was determined in a study of CD8+CD57+ T cells in acquired aplastic anemia. The wider study: The study obtained an average of about 3.1 ug of DNA from sorted CD4+ and CD8+ cells. Healthy donor CD4+ samples were sequenced to a depth that averaged about 11 million reads. Study-wide results and caveats: Overlap between patients and controls comprised roughly 28 CD8+ CDR3 sequences.

CDR3 and TCR beta VDJ profiling relied on genomic DNA as the template. TCRdb independently ran MiXCR on the reads; one entry per CDR3 protein. The sample shows about 190,000 distinct CDR3 sequences, 54% of them seen only once. The V end lost 4 bases, the J end lost 0 bases, and 10 bases lay between the germline ends. The CDR3 is made up of 15 amino acids. Germline V gene data show CDR1 as SGHAT and CDR2 as FQNNGV. A word on this clonotype: Its antigen is not identified.

The rearrangement uses TRBV11-2 and TRBJ2-1; D uncertain. The clonotype was recovered from a human donor in good health, serving as a control. The source material was sorted CD4+, CD8+, or CD8+CD57+ T cells (not recorded which) from PBMCs. Here the CDR3 DNA reads TGTGCCAGCAGCTCAGGACGGAGCTCCTACAATGAGCAGTTCTTC. This encodes CASSSGRSSYNEQFF.